This TCR beta chain was sequenced in a study of blood T cell repertoires in COVID-19. Study-wide background: Sample material is recorded as cDNA or gDNA derived from T cells, B-cell-depleted T cells, or PBMCs.

The protocol was immunoSEQ multiplex PCR, while the TCRdb copy is restricted to in-frame clones and leaves out a portion. The table shows 60,000 to 80,000 clones, with 65% to 90% occurring only once. Per germline, CDR1 SQVTM and CDR2 ANQGSEA. V lost 0 bases, J lost 4 bases, and 13 bases lay in between. This CDR3 has 14 amino acids. Specimen: peripheral blood. The TCR sequence derives from a man aged 50 or older with acute or convalescent COVID-19. This chain connects TRBV29-1 to TRBJ2-7; no reliable D call. CDR3 protein: CSVEDFGPGYEQYF. The CDR3 nucleotides read TGCAGCGTTGAAGATTTCGGCCCCGGGTACGAGCAGTACTTC.